Listed below are T cell receptor beta chains from one sample, sequenced in a study of lymphopenia after photon versus proton radiotherapy. Libraries were prepared by immunoSEQ multiplex PCR; TCRdb keeps only in-frame clonotypes and omits some of them. In the table there are some 30,000 clones, roughly nine tenths of which are singletons. The material sequenced was peripheral blood, taken from a patient treated with proton-based radiotherapy. The receptor set was obtained from a woman aged 70 to 79 with pancreatic cancer. Some clones in this sample may be carry-over from other donors' samples. Both conserved end residues are part of each CDR3. D genes are given only for firm matches. Some rows have no size entry. The others give once, few or many, or a class for an expanded clone.

d_call | j_call | clone_size | v_call | cdr3_nt | cdr3_aa
TRBD2 | TRBJ2-1 | . | TRBV7-4 | TGTGCCAGCAGCTTGGGACTAGCGGGAGGGTGGAATGAGCAGTTCTTC | CASSLGLAGGWNEQFF
. | TRBJ2-3 | few | TRBV28 | TGTGCCAGCAGTTGGCTAAGAGATACGCAGTATTTT | CASSWLRDTQYF
. | TRBJ2-2 | once | TRBV28 | TGTGCCAGCAGGACCGGACAGAACACCGGGGAGCTGTTTTTT | CASRTGQNTGELFF
TRBD1 | TRBJ1-3 | . | TRBV11-2 | TGTGCCGTTCAACAGGGGGCCCTAACAGGAAACACCATATATTTT | CAVQQGALTGNTIYF
TRBD2 | TRBJ2-3 | . | TRBV19 | TGTGCCAGTAGTGGGGATGGAGCGGGAACGACTACTCCTAGCACAGATACGCAGTATTTT | CASSGDGAGTTTPSTDTQYF
. | TRBJ1-5 | . | TRBV29-1 | TGCAGCGTTGTTCCCGGAGGTCTCAATCAGCCCCAGCATTTT | CSVVPGGLNQPQHF
TRBD1 | TRBJ2-6 | . | TRBV5-1 | TGCGCCAGCAGTCCCGGGACAGGGAGCTCTGGGGCCAACGTCCTGACTTTC | CASSPGTGSSGANVLTF
TRBD1 | TRBJ1-1 | . | TRBV5-1 | TGCGCCAGCAGCCCAGGGACAGGGGGCACTGAAGCTTTCTTT | CASSPGTGGTEAFF
TRBD1 | TRBJ1-1 | . | TRBV7-2 | TGTGCCAGCAGCCTGGACAGGGTCAACACTGAAGCTTTCTTT | CASSLDRVNTEAFF
. | TRBJ2-2 | . | TRBV18 | TGTGCCAGCTCACCACAACCGGCGGACTTGGCCGGGGAGCTGTTTTTT | CASSPQPADLAGELFF
. | TRBJ1-2 | . | TRBV28 | TGTGCCAGCAGTTTAAACGGACTTAAAGCTAACTATGGCTACACCTTC | CASSLNGLKANYGYTF
TRBD1 | TRBJ2-3 | . | TRBV18 | TGTGCCAGCTCACCTCGGACAGGGGGCGCGACAGATACGCAGTATTTT | CASSPRTGGATDTQYF
. | TRBJ2-7 | . | TRBV18 | TGTGCCAGCTCACCACTCACAGGGAGCTACGAGCAGTACTTC | CASSPLTGSYEQYF
. | TRBJ2-5 | . | TRBV6-6 | TGTGCCAGCAGAAGGGTGGGGGAGACCCAGTACTTC | CASRRVGETQYF
. | TRBJ1-3 | . | TRBV5-4 | TGTGCCAGCAGCGGCGAGGACAGAAAGGCTGGAAACACCATATATTTT | CASSGEDRKAGNTIYF
. | TRBJ1-2 | . | TRBV4-2 | TGTGCCAGCAGCCAAGAAGGGGGGCTCTATGGCTACACCTTC | CASSQEGGLYGYTF
TRBD2 | TRBJ2-3 | . | TRBV19 | TGTGCCAGTAGTGAGATGGGACTAGCGGGAGGTCTTAGAGATACGCAGTATTTT | CASSEMGLAGGLRDTQYF
TRBD1 | TRBJ1-2 | . | TRBV19 | TGTGCCAGTACCACCCCCGGGACAGGGGTTGGCTACACCTTC | CASTTPGTGVGYTF
. | TRBJ2-2 | . | TRBV18 | TGTGCCAGCTCACCCTTATCGACAGGGAACACCGGGGAGCTGTTTTTT | CASSPLSTGNTGELFF
TRBD1 | TRBJ1-2 | . | TRBV19 | TGTGCCAGTAGTATTCCGGGACAGCAGGATGGCTACACCTTC | CASSIPGQQDGYTF
. | TRBJ2-1 | . | TRBV28 | TGTGCCAGCAGTTCCTGGACGGGGCACAATGAGCAGTTCTTC | CASSSWTGHNEQFF
. | TRBJ2-7 | once | TRBV21-1 | TGTGCCAGCAGCAATATTAAAGGGGTAGGAAAAAACGAGCAGTACTTC | CASSNIKGVGKNEQYF
. | TRBJ2-5 | . | TRBV27 | TGTGCCAGCAGTTTTGGGCTAGGCCAAGAGACCCAGTACTTC | CASSFGLGQETQYF
. | TRBJ2-7 | few | TRBV27 | TGTGCCAGAAACAAGTACGAGCAGTACTTC | CARNKYEQYF
. | TRBJ2-5 | . | TRBV5-1 | TGCGCCAGCAGCTTGGCCTCGACGGAGACCCAGTACTTC | CASSLASTETQYF
TRBD2 | TRBJ2-7 | . | TRBV7-2 | TGTGCCAGCAGCTTTGGGACTAGGAGCTCCTACGAGCAGTACTTC | CASSFGTRSSYEQYF
TRBD2 | TRBJ2-3 | . | TRBV5-4 | TGTGCCAGCAAAAAGCGGGAGGGCACAGATACGCAGTATTTT | CASKKREGTDTQYF
. | TRBJ2-5 | . | TRBV6-6 | TGTGCCAGCAGTTACCAGACGGGTCAAGAGACCCAGTACTTC | CASSYQTGQETQYF
. | TRBJ1-1 | once | TRBV28 | TGTGCCAGCAGAGGCCACACTGAAGCTTTCTTT | CASRGHTEAFF
. | TRBJ2-6 | . | TRBV5-5 | TGTGCCAGCAGCTTGGTAACAGGTACGAGCTCTGGGGCCAACGTCCTGACTTTC | CASSLVTGTSSGANVLTF
. | TRBJ2-5 | . | TRBV25-1 | TGTGCCAGCAACCTCGGGAACCAAGAGACCCAGTACTTC | CASNLGNQETQYF
. | TRBJ2-2 | . | TRBV11-3 | TGTGCCAGCAGCTTAGGGGCTGGGACCGGGGAGCTGTTTTTT | CASSLGAGTGELFF
TRBD2 | TRBJ2-1 | . | TRBV19 | TGTGCCAGTAGTATCCGGGCTAGCGGGGACAATGAGCAGTTCTTC | CASSIRASGDNEQFF
. | TRBJ2-1 | once | TRBV27 | TGTGCCAGCAGTTTAGGCGCGGAAAGCTCCTACAATGAGCAGTTCTTC | CASSLGAESSYNEQFF
. | TRBJ1-2 | once | TRBV5-1 | TGCGCCAGCAGCTTGGCAAAGGGCAATTACGGCTACACCTTC | CASSLAKGNYGYTF
TRBD1 | TRBJ1-5 | . | TRBV19 | TGTGCCAGTAGCGGGACAGAAAATCAGCCCCAGCATTTT | CASSGTENQPQHF
. | TRBJ1-2 | . | TRBV28 | TGTGCCAGCAGAACACCAAACTATGGCTACACCTTC | CASRTPNYGYTF
. | TRBJ2-7 | . | TRBV5-6 | TGTGCCAGCAGCATAGGGGGTGACTCCTACGAGCAGTACTTC | CASSIGGDSYEQYF
. | TRBJ2-1 | . | TRBV5-4 | TGTGCCAGCAGCCAGGGGGGGCGGGGACCCTACAATGAGCAGTTCTTC | CASSQGGRGPYNEQFF
TRBD2 | TRBJ2-1 | . | TRBV4-1 | TGCGCCAGCAGCCAAGATCTGACTAGCGGGCCCCTTAATGAGCAGTTCTTC | CASSQDLTSGPLNEQFF
. | TRBJ1-1 | . | TRBV2 | TGTGCGGGCTCCAAGGGCGCTGAAGCTTTCTTT | CAGSKGAEAFF
. | TRBJ2-7 | . | TRBV28 | TGTGCCAGCAGAGCGGCGGGGTACGAGCAGTACTTC | CASRAAGYEQYF
. | TRBJ2-1 | . | TRBV5-1 | TGCGCCAGCAGCTTGTACACCCAAAGTTCGGGCAATGAGCAGTTCTTC | CASSLYTQSSGNEQFF
. | TRBJ1-2 | . | TRBV5-1 | TGCACCAGCAGCCCCAGGGACCGTAACTATGGCTACACCTTC | CTSSPRDRNYGYTF
TRBD2 | TRBJ2-3 | . | TRBV7-8 | TGTGCCAGCAGCTTACCGGGAGGGCTTAATACGCAGTATTTT | CASSLPGGLNTQYF
TRBD2 | TRBJ2-3 | . | TRBV5-1 | TGCGCCAGCAGCTTGGAACTAGCGGGAGTTTCAGATACGCAGTATTTT | CASSLELAGVSDTQYF
. | TRBJ2-1 | . | TRBV15 | TGTGCCACCAGCAGAGTTCCAGCCGGGGGCTACAATGAGCAGTTCTTC | CATSRVPAGGYNEQFF
. | TRBJ2-4 | . | TRBV11-2 | TGTGCCAGCAGCTTATCCCAATCGGACATTCAGTACTTC | CASSLSQSDIQYF
TRBD1 | TRBJ2-6 | . | TRBV5-1 | TGCGCCGGCAGGACAGGGCCCTCTGGGGCCAACGTCCTGACTTTC | CAGRTGPSGANVLTF
. | TRBJ2-1 | . | TRBV21-1 | TGTGCCAGCAGCAAAAAAAGGGGCCATGAGCAGTTCTTC | CASSKKRGHEQFF
. | TRBJ1-5 | . | TRBV2 | TGTGCCAGCAGCCCCGGGGGTGATCAGCCCCAGCATTTT | CASSPGGDQPQHF
TRBD2 | TRBJ2-3 | . | TRBV5-1 | TGCGCCAGCAGCTATGACGCTAGCGGGAGCGGTACAGATACGCAGTATTTT | CASSYDASGSGTDTQYF
. | TRBJ2-5 | . | TRBV19 | TGTGCCAGTAGTACGCGCAGAAATTACCAAGAGACCCAGTACTTC | CASSTRRNYQETQYF
. | TRBJ2-7 | . | TRBV13 | TGTGCCAGCAGCTTAGAGGGTGGCGTCGAGCAGTACTTC | CASSLEGGVEQYF